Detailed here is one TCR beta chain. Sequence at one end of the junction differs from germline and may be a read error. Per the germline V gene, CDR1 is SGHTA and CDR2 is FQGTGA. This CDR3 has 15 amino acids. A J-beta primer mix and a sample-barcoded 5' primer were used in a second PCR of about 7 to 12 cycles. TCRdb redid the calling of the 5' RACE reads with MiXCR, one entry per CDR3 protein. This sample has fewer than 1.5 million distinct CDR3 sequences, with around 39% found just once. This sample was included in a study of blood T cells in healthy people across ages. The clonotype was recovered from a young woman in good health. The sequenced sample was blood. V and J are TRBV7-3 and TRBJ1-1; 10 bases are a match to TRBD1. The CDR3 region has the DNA TGTGCCAGCGGCTTCGACAGGGGGCGTGGCACTGAAGCTTTCTTT. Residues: CASGFDRGRGTEAFF.